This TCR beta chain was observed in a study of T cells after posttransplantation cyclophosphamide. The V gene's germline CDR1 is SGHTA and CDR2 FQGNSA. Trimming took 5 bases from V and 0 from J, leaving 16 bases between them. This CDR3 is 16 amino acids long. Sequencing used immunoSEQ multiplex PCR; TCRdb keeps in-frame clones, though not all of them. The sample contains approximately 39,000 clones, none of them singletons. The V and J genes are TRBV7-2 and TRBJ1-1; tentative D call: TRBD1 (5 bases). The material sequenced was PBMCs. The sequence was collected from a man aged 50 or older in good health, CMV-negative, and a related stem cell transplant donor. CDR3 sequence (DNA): TGTGCCAGCAGCCCCAATAGTGGGGGGATGAACACTGAAGCTTTCTTT. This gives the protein CASSPNSGGMNTEAFF.